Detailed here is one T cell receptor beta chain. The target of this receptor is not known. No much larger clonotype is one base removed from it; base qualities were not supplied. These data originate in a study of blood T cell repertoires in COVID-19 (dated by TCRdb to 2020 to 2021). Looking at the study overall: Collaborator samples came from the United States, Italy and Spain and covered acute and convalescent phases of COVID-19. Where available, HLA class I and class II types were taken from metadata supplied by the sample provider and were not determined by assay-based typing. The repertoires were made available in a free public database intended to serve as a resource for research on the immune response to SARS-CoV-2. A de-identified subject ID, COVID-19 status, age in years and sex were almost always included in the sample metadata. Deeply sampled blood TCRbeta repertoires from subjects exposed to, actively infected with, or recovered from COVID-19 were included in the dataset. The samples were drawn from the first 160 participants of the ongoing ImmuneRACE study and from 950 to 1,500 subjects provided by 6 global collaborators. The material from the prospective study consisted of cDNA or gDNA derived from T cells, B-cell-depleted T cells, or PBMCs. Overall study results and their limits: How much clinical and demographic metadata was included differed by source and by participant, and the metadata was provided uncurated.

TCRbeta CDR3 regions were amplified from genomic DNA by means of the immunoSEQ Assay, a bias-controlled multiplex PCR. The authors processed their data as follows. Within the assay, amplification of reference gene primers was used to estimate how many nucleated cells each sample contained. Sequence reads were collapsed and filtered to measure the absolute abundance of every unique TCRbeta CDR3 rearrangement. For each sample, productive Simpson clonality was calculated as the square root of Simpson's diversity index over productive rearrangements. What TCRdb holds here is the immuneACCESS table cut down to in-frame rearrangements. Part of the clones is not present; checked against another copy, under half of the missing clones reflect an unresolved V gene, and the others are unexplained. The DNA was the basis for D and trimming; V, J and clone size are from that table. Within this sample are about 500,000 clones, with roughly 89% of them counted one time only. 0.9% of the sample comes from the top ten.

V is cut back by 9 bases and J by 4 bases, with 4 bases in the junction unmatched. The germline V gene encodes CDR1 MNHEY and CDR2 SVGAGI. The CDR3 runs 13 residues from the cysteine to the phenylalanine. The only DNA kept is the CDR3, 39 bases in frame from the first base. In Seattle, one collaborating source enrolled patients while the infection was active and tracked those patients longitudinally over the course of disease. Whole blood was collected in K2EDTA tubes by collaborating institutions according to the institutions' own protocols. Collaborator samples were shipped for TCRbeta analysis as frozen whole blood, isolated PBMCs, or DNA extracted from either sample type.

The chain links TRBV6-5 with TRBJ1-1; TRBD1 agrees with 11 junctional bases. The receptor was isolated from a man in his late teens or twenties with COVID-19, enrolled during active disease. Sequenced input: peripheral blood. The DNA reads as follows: TGTGCCAGTACCGGGACAGGGGGCACTGAAGCTTTCTTT. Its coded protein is CASTGTGGTEAFF.